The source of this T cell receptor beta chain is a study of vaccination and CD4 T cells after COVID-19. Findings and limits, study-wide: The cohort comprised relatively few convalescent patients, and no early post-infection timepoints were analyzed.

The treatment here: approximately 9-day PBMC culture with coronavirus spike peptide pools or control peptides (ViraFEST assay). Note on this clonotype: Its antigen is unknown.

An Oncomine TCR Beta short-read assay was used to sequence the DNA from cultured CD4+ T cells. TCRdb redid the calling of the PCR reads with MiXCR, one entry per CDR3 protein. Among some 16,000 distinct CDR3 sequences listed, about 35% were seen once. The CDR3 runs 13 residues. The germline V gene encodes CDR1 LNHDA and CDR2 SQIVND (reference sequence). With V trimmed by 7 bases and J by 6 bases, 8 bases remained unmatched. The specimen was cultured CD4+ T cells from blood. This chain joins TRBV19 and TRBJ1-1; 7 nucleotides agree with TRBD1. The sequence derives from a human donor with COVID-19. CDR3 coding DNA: TGTGCCAGTAATCCAGAGAGGGGGCCTGAAGCTTTCTTT. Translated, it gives CASNPERGPEAFF.